This T cell receptor (beta chain) derives from a study of T cell clonotyping in hematopoietic cell transplantation. Generated by immunoSEQ multiplex PCR, the TCRdb table keeps only in-frame clones and is missing some. The table shows roughly 10,000 clones, with under 90% occurring only once. Samples: about 28 days before transplant, then days 30, 100 and 180 after. Regarding this clone: Its antigen remains unknown.

Findings of the study overall: Without cell sorting, CD4 versus CD8 contributions remain unresolved. At the given depth, recipient repertoires were over 97% de novo clonotypes. Higher Inverse Simpson Index values in graft donor and pretransplant recipient predicted broader posttransplant TCR diversity.

The receptor's source is a male patient between 60 and 69 years old who had an allogeneic stem cell transplant from an unrelated donor, so the T cells may come from the graft donor. Some clones in this sample may be carry-over from other donors' samples. Specimen: PBMCs, collected 180 days after allogeneic stem cell transplant.

CDR3 coding DNA: TGTGCCAGCAGCTTAGGGACAGGGGGCGACTTCGAGACCCAGTACTTC. Translated, it gives CASSLGTGGDFETQYF. V gene TRBV11-3 combines with J gene TRBJ2-5; 11 nucleotides match TRBD1. Germline values: CDR1 SGHNT, CDR2 YENEEA. The junction had 6 bases not matched to a gene; V was cut back by 1 base and J by 5 bases. The CDR3 sequence is 16 residues long.